The sample holds one count of the clone carrying this TCR beta chain. Germline-derived CDR1 and CDR2 are LNHDA and SQIVND (reference sequence). With 0 bases removed from V and 4 bases from J, the gap between germline ends came to 6 bases. The length of the CDR3 is 13 residues. This sample stems from a study of PD-L1 blockade in urothelial cancer. Turning to the study itself: Each participant's history included 0 to 3 prior chemotherapy regimens. At 6 weeks and at 3 weeks (second dose) after treatment start, blood was analyzed. Per blood sample, T cells had a median of 141,255.

PCRs were each spiked with synthetic TCR analog templates. Libraries were prepared by immunoSEQ multiplex PCR; TCRdb keeps only in-frame clonotypes and omits some of them. The data hold about 74,000 clones, with less than 90% observed a single time. The receptor comes from a man between 65 and 80 years old with urothelial cancer. This sequence joins TRBV19 and TRBJ2-5; D is undetermined. The sample in question was PBMCs, obtained around atezolizumab (anti-PD-L1) treatment. The CDR3 loop is CASSIDSGETQYF. The CDR3 coding sequence is TGTGCCAGTAGTATAGACAGTGGAGAGACCCAGTACTTC. The entire variable domain, with the rest obtained from reference TRBV19 and TRBJ2-5, is as follows: DGGITQSPKYLFRKEGQNVTLSCEQNLNHDAMYWYRQDPGQGLRLIYYSQIVNDFQKGDIAEGYSVSREKKESFPLTVTSAQKNPTAFYLCASSIDSGETQYFGPGTRLLVL.